The T cell receptor beta chain described here comes from a study of OX40 agonist ivuxolimab in advanced cancers. Study summary: With ivuxolimab, an agonistic anti-OX40 (CD134) antibody, patients were treated. Those treated in dose escalation had hepatocellular carcinoma, melanoma, renal cell cancer or head and neck cancer.

The cohort excluded patients with autoimmune disease history or systemic immunosuppression. Profiled with immunoSEQ multiplex PCR; TCRdb holds only in-frame clones, not every one. There are about 130,000 clones in the sample; about 93% occur only once, and 1% lies in the top ten. Whole-study results and caveats: Averaged across samples, CD8+ T cells carried more expanded clones than CD4+ did.

The CDR3 runs 17 residues. CDR1 and CDR2 from the germline V gene are SGHAT and FQNNGV. The V and J ends lost 5 bases and 0 bases respectively, with 18 bases between them. This clone turned up a few times. Its antigen is as yet unknown. This chain uses TRBV11-2 with TRBJ2-3; D remains ambiguous. The origin of this receptor is an adult with an advanced solid tumor such as melanoma, head and neck, liver or kidney cancer. The source was CD4+ or CD8+ T cells sorted from blood, collected in a trial of the OX40 agonist ivuxolimab. The CDR3 here is CASSLSQLATSTDTQYF. The CDR3 region has the DNA TGTGCCAGCAGCCTATCCCAACTGGCGACTAGCACAGATACGCAGTATTTT.